The 6 T cell receptor beta chains below come from one sample, sequenced in a study of OX40 agonist ivuxolimab in advanced cancers. TCRdb's table, derived via immunoSEQ multiplex PCR, lists solely in-frame clones and lacks some. The top ten clones hold 6.2% of a sample with about 80,000 clones, around 86% of them seen once. This specimen consisted of CD4+ or CD8+ T cells sorted from blood, obtained in a trial of the OX40 agonist ivuxolimab. The receptor source for this set is an adult with an advanced solid tumor such as melanoma, head and neck, liver or kidney cancer.

The chain carries TRBV11-2 and TRBJ2-7; 9 bases fit TRBD1. V lost 6 bases and J lost 2; bases outside the gene matches: 8. The CDR3 contains 15 residues. Germline V gene lookup returns CDR1 SGHAT and CDR2 FQNNGV. The CDR3 DNA reads as TGTGCCAGCAGTCCGGGACAGGGAAGTACCTACGAGCAGTACTTC. Translation gives CASSPGQGSTYEQYF. Complete variable domain (other parts from reference TRBV11-2 and TRBJ2-7): EAGVAQSPRYKIIEKRQSVAFWCNPISGHATLYWYQQILGQGPKLLIQFQNNGVVDDSQLPKDRFSAERLKGVDSTLKIQPAKLEDSAVYLCASSPGQGSTYEQYFGPGTRLTVT.

The rearrangement joins TRBV27 to TRBJ1-1; 7 nucleotides line up with TRBD1. The CDR3 totals 18 residues. Germline V gene data show CDR1 as MNHEY and CDR2 as SMNVEV (reference sequence). The J segment lost 4 bases and the V segment lost 3 bases, leaving 17 bases of the junction unmatched. The CDR3 protein is CASSLSRQGLRYTTEAFF. The CDR3 DNA follows: TGTGCCAGCAGTTTGAGTAGACAGGGCCTTCGATATACCACTGAAGCTTTCTTT.

The chain couples TRBV2 to TRBJ2-1, with D perhaps assigned TRBD1 or TRBD2 (5 bases each). Germline V gene data show CDR1 as SNHLY and CDR2 as FYNNEI. The CDR3 is made up of 15 amino acids. Trimming stripped 3 bases from V and 0 bases from J, with 9 bases between. Written as DNA, the CDR3 is TGTGCCAGCAGTGATTGGGACGCCTCCTACAATGAGCAGTTCTTC. Translation gives CASSDWDASYNEQFF.

This chain uses TRBV5-4 with TRBJ2-7; 8 nucleotides line up with TRBD1. Per the germline V gene, CDR1 is SGHNT and CDR2 is YYREEE (reference sequence). V dropped 4 bases and J dropped 1; count of bases not matched to a gene: 7. CDR3 length: 15 amino acids. CDR3 protein: CASSPRTGNSYEQYF. The CDR3 DNA follows: TGTGCCAGCAGCCCCAGGACAGGGAATTCCTACGAGCAGTACTTC.

The gene calls are TRBV4-1 and TRBJ1-2; TRBD1 matches at 8 bases. The CDR3 is made up of 15 amino acids. J was trimmed by 5 bases and V by 2 bases; bases with no gene match: 7. From germline, CDR1 is MGHRA and CDR2 YSYEKL. CDR3 region: CASSQKGDRGYGYTF. The CDR3 bases are TGCGCCAGCAGCCAAAAAGGAGACAGGGGTTATGGCTACACCTTC.

The chain couples TRBV10-3 to TRBJ2-2; the D call may be TRBD1 or TRBD2 (6 bases each). The CDR3 extends over 14 amino acids. V lost 3 bases to trimming and J lost 7 bases, with 12 bases between them. CDR1 ENHRY and CDR2 SYGVKD come from the germline V gene. CDR3 nucleotide sequence: TGTGCCATCAGTGATTTGGGGGGCAGCGGGGAGCTGTTTTTT. This sequence encodes CAISDLGGSGELFF.